A selection of T cell receptor beta chains follows, all from one sample in a study of control samples from healthy donors and cancer patients. Measured with immunoSEQ multiplex PCR; TCRdb has only the in-frame clones, and not every one. The sample consists of under 150,000 clones, approximately 90% of them appearing once. Material: blood. The receptors derive from a woman aged 70-85 years in good health. CDR3s include the opening cysteine and the closing phenylalanine or tryptophan. A D gene is named only where the DNA matches it firmly. A row's size may be missing; if present it is once, few, many or a size class.

CDR3 protein,CDR3 DNA,D gene,J gene,CDR3 length,V gene,clone size
CASSLRPPGAYEQYF,TGTGCCAGCAGCCTCAGACCACCGGGAGCCTACGAGCAGTACTTC,-,TRBJ2-7,15,TRBV7-2,-
CASSLALGRGSTDTQYF,TGTGCCAGCAGCTTAGCTCTGGGGCGGGGAAGCACAGATACGCAGTATTTT,-,TRBJ2-3,17,TRBV11-3,once
CAGTSDRARNTEAFF,TGTGCCGGGACTTCGGACAGGGCGAGGAACACTGAAGCTTTCTTT,TRBD1,TRBJ1-1,15,TRBV7-9,-
CASSLGVGEQFF,TGTGCCAGCAGCTTAGGAGTGGGTGAGCAGTTCTTC,-,TRBJ2-1,12,TRBV7-2,-
CASSYSLLAGELFF,TGTGCCAGCAGTTACTCCCTCCTCGCCGGGGAGCTGTTTTTT,-,TRBJ2-2,14,TRBV6-6,-
CASSLRRGYNEQFF,TGTGCCAGCAGCTTAAGAAGGGGATACAATGAGCAGTTCTTC,-,TRBJ2-1,14,TRBV7-9,-
CASGPHRGGGGLGEQFF,TGTGCTAGTGGTCCCCACCGCGGGGGCGGGGGACTTGGAGAGCAGTTCTTC,-,TRBJ2-1,17,TRBV12-5,few
CASSQVWTSRDTQYF,TGTGCCAGCAGCCAGGTTTGGACTAGCAGAGATACGCAGTATTTT,TRBD2,TRBJ2-3,15,TRBV3-1/TRBV3-2,once
CASSIQGPGNTEAFF,TGCGCCAGCAGCATCCAGGGGCCTGGGAACACTGAAGCTTTCTTT,-,TRBJ1-1,15,TRBV5-1,-
CASSDSTRNEKLFF,TGTGCCAGCAGTGACTCGACACGAAATGAAAAACTGTTTTTT,-,TRBJ1-4,14,TRBV6-4,-
CASSPGTGRSEAFF,TGTGCCAGCTCGCCCGGGACAGGGCGCTCTGAAGCTTTCTTT,TRBD1,TRBJ1-1,14,TRBV18,-
CASSLDSTQETQYF,TGTGCCAGCAGCTTGGACAGTACCCAAGAGACCCAGTACTTC,-,TRBJ2-5,14,TRBV5-6,many
CASSQSGVESNQPQHF,TGTGCCAGCAGCCAATCGGGGGTCGAGAGCAATCAGCCCCAGCATTTT,-,TRBJ1-5,16,TRBV3-1/TRBV3-2,-
CATSDGAGYEQYF,TGTGCCACCAGTGATGGGGCAGGCTACGAGCAGTACTTC,-,TRBJ2-7,13,TRBV24-1,-
CASSLDKDRTYTF,TGTGCCAGCAGCTTAGATAAGGACAGAACCTACACCTTC,-,TRBJ1-2,13,TRBV11-1,once
CASSPGGVMNTEAFF,TGTGCCAGCAGCCCAGGAGGGGTGATGAACACTGAAGCTTTCTTT,-,TRBJ1-1,15,TRBV3-1/TRBV3-2,-
CASFREPGQGGEKLFF,TGCGCCAGCTTCAGAGAACCGGGACAGGGTGGAGAAAAACTGTTTTTT,TRBD1,TRBJ1-4,16,TRBV5-1,-
CASSYKWGSWDYGYTF,TGTGCCAGCAGTTACAAGTGGGGCTCCTGGGACTATGGCTACACCTTC,-,TRBJ1-2,16,TRBV6-5,-
CASSLVGGGQSYEQYF,TGTGCCAGCAGCTTAGTAGGGGGGGGACAGTCCTACGAGCAGTACTTC,-,TRBJ2-7,16,TRBV7-9,-
CASSWTGSSYEQYF,TGTGCCAGCAGTTGGACAGGGAGCTCCTACGAGCAGTACTTC,TRBD1,TRBJ2-7,14,TRBV6-2/TRBV6-3,-
CASSLASGGVNEQFF,TGTGCCAGCAGCTTAGCTAGTGGCGGGGTCAATGAGCAGTTCTTC,-,TRBJ2-1,15,TRBV7-9,-
CSVEQEVDTQYF,TGCAGCGTTGAACAGGAGGTAGATACGCAGTATTTT,-,TRBJ2-3,12,TRBV29-1,-
CASSWDGTGNTIYF,TGCGCCAGCAGCTGGGACGGTACTGGAAACACCATATATTTT,-,TRBJ1-3,14,TRBV5-1,-
CASSQDRTTEAFF,TGTGCCAGCAGCCAAGATAGGACCACTGAAGCTTTCTTT,-,TRBJ1-1,13,TRBV14,few
CASSLVRTSGNTIYF,TGTGCCAGCAGCTTAGTGCGGACCTCTGGAAACACCATATATTTT,-,TRBJ1-3,15,TRBV7-2,-
CASSARTGVGWSNQPQHF,TGTGCCAGCAGCGCTCGGACAGGGGTGGGGTGGAGCAATCAGCCCCAGCATTTT,TRBD1,TRBJ1-5,18,TRBV7-4,-
CASRLTGGLYEKLFF,TGCGCCAGCAGACTAACAGGGGGCCTGTATGAAAAACTGTTTTTT,TRBD1,TRBJ1-4,15,TRBV4-1,once
CASSQDPGQGSYGYTF,TGTGCCAGCAGCCAAGATCCGGGACAGGGTTCCTATGGCTACACCTTC,TRBD1,TRBJ1-2,16,TRBV4-2,-
CASSLTGLSSYEQYF,TGTGCCAGCAGTTTAACAGGGCTCAGCTCCTACGAGCAGTACTTC,-,TRBJ2-7,15,TRBV27,-
CASTPQATNEKLFF,TGTGCCAGTACCCCGCAGGCGACTAATGAAAAACTGTTTTTT,-,TRBJ1-4,14,TRBV19,-
CASSLGGVQPQHF,TGTGCCAGCAGCTTAGGGGGGGTTCAGCCCCAGCATTTT,-,TRBJ1-5,13,TRBV7-6,-
CASSEGGYGYTF,TGTGCCAGCAGTGAGGGCGGCTATGGCTACACCTTC,-,TRBJ1-2,12,TRBV12-3/TRBV12-4,-
CASSFGGHAETQYF,TGTGCCAGCAGCTTTGGGGGACACGCCGAGACCCAGTACTTC,-,TRBJ2-5,14,TRBV7-8,-
CASSVGLDTIYF,TGTGCCAGCAGCGTCGGACTGGACACCATATATTTT,-,TRBJ1-3,12,TRBV9,-
CASSLVGADTQYF,TGTGCCAGCAGCTTGGTGGGGGCAGATACGCAGTATTTT,-,TRBJ2-3,13,TRBV7-2,-
CASSLVLGNTEAFF,TGTGCCAGCAGCTTAGTTCTGGGAAACACTGAAGCTTTCTTT,-,TRBJ1-1,14,TRBV7-9,-
CAAAGQPNTEAFF,TGTGCCGCTGCGGGACAGCCAAACACTGAAGCTTTCTTT,TRBD1,TRBJ1-1,13,TRBV19,once
CASSSPGTGAYGYTF,TGTGCCAGCAGCTCCCCCGGGACAGGGGCCTATGGCTACACCTTC,TRBD1,TRBJ1-2,15,TRBV7-2,-
CASSRTSMNTEAFF,TGTGCCAGCAGCCGGACGTCAATGAACACTGAAGCTTTCTTT,-,TRBJ1-1,14,TRBV7-8,-
CASSRSQEAFF,TGTGCCAGCAGCCGAAGCCAAGAAGCTTTCTTT,-,TRBJ1-1,11,TRBV7-9,-
CSAQEDRSSYNEQFF,TGCAGCGCACAAGAAGACAGGAGCTCCTACAATGAGCAGTTCTTC,-,TRBJ2-1,15,TRBV29-1,-
CASSPVSTNEKLFF,TGTGCCAGCTCACCAGTATCAACTAATGAAAAACTGTTTTTT,-,TRBJ1-4,14,TRBV18,-